This is a list of T cell receptor beta chains from one sample in a study of OX40 agonist ivuxolimab in advanced cancers. Method: immunoSEQ multiplex PCR; TCRdb's copy keeps in-frame clones and lacks some. The sample has approximately 52,000 clones; about 88% are singletons. The sequencing used CD4+ or CD8+ T cells sorted from blood, collected in a trial of the OX40 agonist ivuxolimab. Receptors were obtained from an adult with an advanced solid tumor such as melanoma, head and neck, liver or kidney cancer. The CDR3 runs from the conserved cysteine through the conserved F or W. The D gene is left open where the match is weak. The size of a clone is reported for some rows only, either as once, few or many, or as a class for expanded clones.

>TRBD1|TRBJ2-1|once|17|TRBV28
TGTGCCAGCAGTTCGCCCCGGACAGGGGGTACTTACAATGAGCAGTTCTTC
CASSSPRTGGTYNEQFF
>NA|TRBJ1-1|NA|16|TRBV11-2
TGTGCCAGCAGCCTACAACCTCCACAGGTGAACACTGAAGCTTTCTTT
CASSLQPPQVNTEAFF
>TRBD1|TRBJ1-2|NA|15|TRBV5-6
TGTGCCAGCAGCTTGTCGATCGGGACAGACTATGGCTACACCTTC
CASSLSIGTDYGYTF
>TRBD2|TRBJ2-2|NA|16|TRBV5-4
TGTGCCAGCAGCTTCCGACTAGCGGGAGGTCCCGGGGAGCTGTTTTTT
CASSFRLAGGPGELFF
>TRBD1|TRBJ2-1|few|12|TRBV6-1
TGTGCCAGCAGTAGACAGGGCCATGAGCAGTTCTTC
CASSRQGHEQFF
>TRBD1|TRBJ2-2|NA|16|TRBV7-3
TGTGCCAGTGCCTTTCCGGGACAGGGGTCCCCCGGGGAGCTGTTTTTT
CASAFPGQGSPGELFF
>TRBD1|TRBJ2-3|NA|16|TRBV4-2
TGTGCCAGCAGCCAAGGAGGGACAGGGGGCACAGATACGCAGTATTTT
CASSQGGTGGTDTQYF
>NA|TRBJ2-1|NA|16|TRBV5-8
TGTGCCAGCAGCTCCGATACGGGGGACCTAAACAATGAGCAGTTCTTC
CASSSDTGDLNNEQFF
>NA|TRBJ2-7|NA|13|TRBV18
TGTGCCAGCTCAGGGCTGGACCCTTACGAGCAGTACTTC
CASSGLDPYEQYF
>TRBD2|TRBJ2-3|NA|15|TRBV9
TGTGCCAGCAGCGGCGGTGCTAGCGGGAGTGATACGCAGTATTTT
CASSGGASGSDTQYF
>TRBD1|TRBJ1-5|medium-sized|14|TRBV19
TGTGCCAGTAGCGCCGGGACAGTAGCCCAGCCCCAGCATTTT
CASSAGTVAQPQHF
>TRBD1|TRBJ1-1|few|15|TRBV18
TGTGCCAGCTCACCGCAGGGACAGACGAACACTGAAGCTTTCTTT
CASSPQGQTNTEAFF
>NA|TRBJ1-2|NA|15|TRBV15
TGTGCCACCAGCAGAGATAAGGACAGTTATAACGGCTACACCTTC
CATSRDKDSYNGYTF
>NA|TRBJ1-1|NA|15|TRBV30
TGTGCCTGGAGTGTGCCCGCAGGGGCGAACACTGAAGCTTTCTTT
CAWSVPAGANTEAFF
>NA|TRBJ2-3|NA|16|TRBV7-2
TGTGCCAGCAGCTGGGACGGACTAACTAGCACAGATACGCAGTATTTT
CASSWDGLTSTDTQYF
>NA|TRBJ1-3|NA|16|TRBV15
TGTGCCACCAGCAGAGACAAAGTCCCCTCTGGAAACACCATATATTTT
CATSRDKVPSGNTIYF
>TRBD1|TRBJ1-2|NA|14|TRBV2
TGTGCCAGCAGTGAGGACAGGGGATTCTATGGCTACACCTTC
CASSEDRGFYGYTF
>NA|TRBJ1-2|NA|13|TRBV7-9
TGTGCCAGCAGCTTAGCCAGGGCCCGAGGCTACACCTTC
CASSLARARGYTF
>TRBD2|TRBJ2-7|few|14|TRBV11-2
TGTGCCAGCAGCCCGGCGGGGGGTCGGTGGGAGCAGTACTTC
CASSPAGGRWEQYF
>NA|TRBJ2-7|NA|13|TRBV5-1
TGCGCCAGCAGCCCGGACGGGGTGCTGGAGCAGTACTTC
CASSPDGVLEQYF
>TRBD2|TRBJ2-3|NA|16|TRBV28
TGTGCCAGCAGTAGTAGTTTAGCGGGATACACAGATACGCAGTATTTT
CASSSSLAGYTDTQYF
>NA|TRBJ1-4|NA|14|TRBV7-9
TGTGCCAGCAGCTTATCGCGGACAGATGAAAAACTGTTTTTT
CASSLSRTDEKLFF
>TRBD2|TRBJ2-5|NA|18|TRBV7-9
TGTGCCAGCAGCTTAGCGAGGCGGTCTAGCGGGAAGGCAGAGACCCAGTACTTC
CASSLARRSSGKAETQYF
>TRBD2|TRBJ2-1|once|13|TRBV29-1
TGCAGCGTTCGGGCTAGCGGCTGGAGTGAGCAGTTCTTC
CSVRASGWSEQFF
>NA|TRBJ1-1|NA|15|TRBV6-5
TGTGCCAGCAGTTCCCCGGGCAGGTCCTACACTGAAGCTTTCTTT
CASSSPGRSYTEAFF